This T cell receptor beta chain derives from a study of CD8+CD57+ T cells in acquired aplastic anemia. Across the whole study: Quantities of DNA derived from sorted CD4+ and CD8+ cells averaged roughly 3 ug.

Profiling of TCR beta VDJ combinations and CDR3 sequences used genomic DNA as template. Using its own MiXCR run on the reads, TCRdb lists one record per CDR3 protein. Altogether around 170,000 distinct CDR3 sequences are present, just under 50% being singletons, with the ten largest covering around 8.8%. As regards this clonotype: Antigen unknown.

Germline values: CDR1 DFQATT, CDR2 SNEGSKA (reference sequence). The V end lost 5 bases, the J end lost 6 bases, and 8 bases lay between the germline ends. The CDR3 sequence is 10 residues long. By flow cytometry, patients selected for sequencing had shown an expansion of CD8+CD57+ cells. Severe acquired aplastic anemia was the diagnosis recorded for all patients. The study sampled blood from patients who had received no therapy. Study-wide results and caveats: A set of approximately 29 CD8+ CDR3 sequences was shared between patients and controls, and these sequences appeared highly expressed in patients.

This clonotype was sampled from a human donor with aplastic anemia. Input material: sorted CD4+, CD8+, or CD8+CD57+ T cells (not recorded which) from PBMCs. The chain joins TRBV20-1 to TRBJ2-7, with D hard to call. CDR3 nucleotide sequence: TGCAGTGCTGATTGGGCCGAGCAGTACTTC. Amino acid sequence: CSADWAEQYF.